Below, one T cell receptor (beta chain) is given with its context. This record belongs to a study of blood T cell repertoires in COVID-19. Looking at the study overall: COVID-19 samples from acute and convalescent phases originated in the United States, Italy and Spain.

CDR3 length: 14 residues. The germline CDR1 and CDR2 sequences are SEHNR and FQNEAQ (reference sequence). Trimming removed 3 bases from V and 2 bases from J, with 8 bases in between. TCRdb keeps only in-frame clones here, not all; method: immunoSEQ multiplex PCR. The sample contains about 270,000 clones, roughly 93% of which appear only once. Enrolled through a virtual design, the participants were between roughly 18 and 89 years of age and came from around 25 US areas. The sequence was collected from a woman between 40 and 55 years old with acute COVID-19. Sequences were obtained from PBMCs or T cells enriched from blood (not recorded which). The V and J genes are TRBV7-9 and TRBJ1-5, with no clear D. Here the CDR3 reads CASSFGQGNQPQHF. The CDR3 DNA reads TGTGCCAGCAGCTTTGGGCAGGGCAATCAGCCCCAGCATTTT.